Listed below are T cell receptor beta chains from one sample, sequenced in a study of tumor and adjacent non-tumor tissue in lung cancer. A single record per CDR3 protein comes from TCRdb applying MiXCR to the multiplex PCR reads. The sample records 68,000 or so distinct CDR3 sequences, 60% being singletons. The sequenced sample was lung tumor tissue. The receptors stem from a man aged 50 to 60 with non-small cell lung cancer. Each CDR3 is given with its conserved first and last residue. The D gene is left open where the match is weak. A row's size may be missing; if present it is once, few, many or a size class.

>.|TRBJ2-5|many|TRBV28
TGTGCCAGCAGCGCCCACGGGTCGGCGCAGGAGACCCAGTACTTC
CASSAHGSAQETQYF
>.|TRBJ2-1|.|TRBV11-2
TGTGCCAGCAGCTTCGCAGCGCTCTACAATGAGCAGTTCTTC
CASSFAALYNEQFF
>.|TRBJ1-3|few|TRBV12-3/TRBV12-4
TGTGCCAGCACCTATGGGGGGGCTGGAAACACCACATATTTT
CASTYGGAGNTTYF
>.|TRBJ1-4|.|TRBV25-1
TGTGCCAGCCGCGATGAAATACTGTTTTTT
CASRDEILFF
>.|TRBJ2-6|.|TRBV30
TGTGCCTGGAATCGCAGGGAGTACCGCTCTGGGGCCAACGTCATGACTTTC
CAWNRREYRSGANVMTF
>TRBD2|TRBJ2-1|.|TRBV5-4
TGTGCAAGCAGCTCCGGGACTACTAGGAATGAGCAGTTCTTC
CASSSGTTRNEQFF
>TRBD1|TRBJ2-5|many|TRBV4-1
TGCGCCAGCACCTCGTTACTTGACAGGGCGAAGACCCAGTACTTC
CASTSLLDRAKTQYF
>.|TRBJ2-7|.|TRBV11-2
TGTGCCAGCAGCTTGGTGGTGGTTAGCTCCTACGAGCAGTACTTC
CASSLVVVSSYEQYF
>.|TRBJ2-2|.|TRBV29-1
TGCAGCGTACGGGCGCGTAACACCGGGGAGCTGTTTTTT
CSVRARNTGELFF
>.|TRBJ2-1|.|TRBV12-3/TRBV12-4
TGTGCCAGCGGTCCCCAGTGGCTCTCCAACAATGAGCAGTTCTTC
CASGPQWLSNNEQFF
>TRBD1|TRBJ2-7|many|TRBV10-3
TGTGCCATCAGTGAGCCGGGACAGGACTACGAGCAGTACTTC
CAISEPGQDYEQYF
>TRBD2|TRBJ2-3|.|TRBV7-2
TGTGCCAGCAGCTTACGACTAGCGGGAGGCGATACGCAGTATTTT
CASSLRLAGGDTQYF
>.|TRBJ1-3|few|TRBV7-2
TGTGCCAGCAGCTTTCAGCTAATCTCTGGAAACACCATATATTTT
CASSFQLISGNTIYF
>TRBD2|TRBJ2-1|.|TRBV12-3/TRBV12-4
TGTGCCAGCAGCCTCATTTACACTAGCGGGAACTATGAACAGTTCTTC
CASSLIYTSGNYEQFF
>.|TRBJ1-2|.|TRBV12-3/TRBV12-4
TGTGCCAGCGACACCGGGACGGGCTATGGCTACACCTTC
CASDTGTGYGYTF
>.|TRBJ2-6|many|TRBV29-1
TGCAGCATCGGGGGTGGGGCCAACGTCCTGACTTTC
CSIGGGANVLTF
>.|TRBJ1-5|many|TRBV12-3/TRBV12-4
TGTGCCAGCAGTCCAGACAGTTACAATCAGCCCCAGCATTTT
CASSPDSYNQPQHF
>.|TRBJ2-3|many|TRBV7-8
TGTGCCAGCAGCTTAGATTCGGGTTCCGGCACAGATACGCAGTATTTT
CASSLDSGSGTDTQYF
>TRBD2|TRBJ2-7|.|TRBV20-1
TGCAGTGCCAGAGGCGGGAGCTCCTACAAGCAGTATTTC
CSARGGSSYKQYF
>TRBD2|TRBJ2-5|few|TRBV12-3/TRBV12-4
TGTGCCAGCAGTCTGACTAGCTACCAAGAGACCCAGTACTTC
CASSLTSYQETQYF
>.|TRBJ1-1|.|TRBV11-1
TGTCCCAGCAGACCCGGGGCAGGGGATGAAGCTTTCTTT
CPSRPGAGDEAFF
>.|TRBJ1-2|.|TRBV7-9
TGTGCCAGCAAGGTGGACAGTGACTATGGCTACACCTTC
CASKVDSDYGYTF
>.|TRBJ2-5|few|TRBV2
TGTGCCAGCAGCCAGGCCCCGCAAGAGACCCAGTACTTC
CASSQAPQETQYF
>TRBD2|TRBJ2-3|few|TRBV7-2
TGTGCCAGCAGCTCCTTAGCGGGGCGGGATACGCAGTATTTT
CASSSLAGRDTQYF
>.|TRBJ2-2|.|TRBV27
TGTGCCGGCAGTGATGGACTACCGAACACCGGGGAGCTGTTTTTT
CAGSDGLPNTGELFF
>.|TRBJ1-2|.|TRBV6-6
TGTGTCAGCAGAGACAGTGGGGAGTGGTATGGCTACACCTTC
CVSRDSGEWYGYTF
>.|TRBJ2-7|.|TRBV20-1
TGCAGTACTAGAAATTCCTACGAGCAGTACTTC
CSTRNSYEQYF
>TRBD1|TRBJ2-2|.|TRBV5-1
TGCGCCAGCAGCACCGGACAGGGGGACACCGGGGAGCTGTTTTTT
CASSTGQGDTGELFF
>.|TRBJ2-7|.|TRBV6-5
TGTGACAGCGCCCTGCGGGAAGGCTACGAGCAGTACTTC
CDSALREGYEQYF
>.|TRBJ2-7|many|TRBV29-1
TGCAGCGTTGGGGCCGCCCCTGAGCAGTACTTC
CSVGAAPEQYF
>.|TRBJ2-2|.|TRBV6-5
TGTGCCAGCGGAAACACCGGGGAGCTGTTTTTT
CASGNTGELFF
>.|TRBJ1-4|few|TRBV20-1
TGCAGTGCTAGAGTATTACAGGGTGAAAAACTGTTTTTT
CSARVLQGEKLFF
>.|TRBJ2-3|once|TRBV29-1
TGCAGCGTTGGCGGAGGGCTTGGAGATACGCAGTATTTT
CSVGGGLGDTQYF
>.|TRBJ1-2|.|TRBV29-1
TGCAGCGTTGGGGTGACGGCCGCTAGCTATGACTACACCTTC
CSVGVTAASYDYTF
>TRBD2|TRBJ2-3|few|TRBV6-2/TRBV6-3
TGTACCAGCAATGCACTAGCGGGGGGCGCCGGCGTGGAAGCAGATACGCAGTATTTT
CTSNALAGGAGVEADTQYF
>.|TRBJ1-2|.|TRBV2
TGTGCCAGCAGTGATGGGTTCATCTATGGGGGCTATACCTTC
CASSDGFIYGGYTF
>.|TRBJ2-7|many|TRBV6-9
TGTGCCAGCAGTATTTCAGGGGACGAGCAGTACTTC
CASSISGDEQYF
>TRBD2|TRBJ2-1|few|TRBV12-3/TRBV12-4
TGTGCCATCAGTTTCGGGAGGGTGTACAATGAGCAGTTCTTC
CAISFGRVYNEQFF
>TRBD2|TRBJ2-5|.|TRBV5-1
TGCGCCAGCAGCTCGGGGGGGAAGCAATTCCAAGAGACCCAGTACTTC
CASSSGGKQFQETQYF
>.|TRBJ2-7|many|TRBV6-5
TGTGCCAGCAGTTACGCAGGGGCTCTCCCCTACGAGCAGTACTTC
CASSYAGALPYEQYF
>.|TRBJ2-7|.|TRBV11-1
TGTGCCAGCAGCTTAGCGGGTGGCTACGGGCAATACTTC
CASSLAGGYGQYF
>.|TRBJ1-6|.|TRBV6-6
TGTGCCAACAATACGGGGGGCTCTTTTCGGAATAATTCACCCCTCCACTTT
CANNTGGSFRNNSPLHF
>.|TRBJ2-3|.|TRBV12-3/TRBV12-4
TGTGCCAGCAGTTTAGCGATCCGCACAGATACGCAGTATTTT
CASSLAIRTDTQYF
>TRBD1|TRBJ2-5|many|TRBV6-6
TGTGCCAGCAGTTACTCGGGTTCAGGGGGAGATGAGACCCAGTACTTC
CASSYSGSGGDETQYF
>.|TRBJ1-1|once|TRBV5-6
TGTGCCAGCACCTTGGCTGCGAACACTAAAGCTTTCTTT
CASTLAANTKAFF
>.|TRBJ2-7|once|TRBV11-3
TGTGCCAGCAGCTTGGTTAGCGGAGTCTACAAGCAGTACTTC
CASSLVSGVYKQYF
>.|TRBJ2-1|.|TRBV29-1
TGCAACGTTGAACCGCTTCTGGTGGGAGGAAGGAATGAGGAGTTCTTC
CNVEPLLVGGRNEEFF
>.|TRBJ2-5|.|TRBV11-2
TGTGCCAGCAGCTCCCTTGTGGGGGCGGGTTGGACCCAGTACTTC
CASSSLVGAGWTQYF
>.|TRBJ1-1|many|TRBV12-5
TGTGCTAGTGGTTTGGGACAAGGAGAAGCTTTCTTT
CASGLGQGEAFF
>.|TRBJ2-5|.|TRBV6-5
TGTGCCAGCAGGGCGGGAGAGGGGGCAGGGGAGACCCAGTACTTC
CASRAGEGAGETQYF
>.|TRBJ2-5|.|TRBV11-2
TGTGCCAGCATCTTGCGTATAGAGATCCAGTACTTC
CASILRIEIQYF
>TRBD1|TRBJ1-4|.|TRBV11-2
TGTGAAAGCAGCCAACCAGTTTGGGGACAGGGACTTAATGAAAAACTGTTTTTT
CESSQPVWGQGLNEKLFF
>TRBD2|TRBJ2-3|.|TRBV4-2
TGTGCCACCAGCCAAGACTTGAATAGCGGGAGTATGAATACGCAGTATTTT
CATSQDLNSGSMNTQYF
>.|TRBJ2-7|.|TRBV5-4
TGTGCCAGCAGCCCCGATCCGGGGACCTACGAACAGTACTTC
CASSPDPGTYEQYF
>.|TRBJ2-1|.|TRBV6-1
TGTGCCATCAGTGAAGAGACACCGGGGGACAGCCAGCTCTTC
CAISEETPGDSQLF
>TRBD1|TRBJ2-1|few|TRBV12-3/TRBV12-4
TGTGCCAGCAGGGGACAGGGGGAGTTCTACGAGCAGTTCTTC
CASRGQGEFYEQFF
>TRBD2|TRBJ2-7|.|TRBV6-5
TGTGCCAGCAGATACGGACTAGCGGGAGGCGAGGAGTACTTC
CASRYGLAGGEEYF
>.|TRBJ1-2|.|TRBV27
TGTGCCAGCAAGCGGGACGCCGAGAAAAGCTATTGCTACACCTTC
CASKRDAEKSYCYTF
>.|TRBJ1-4|.|TRBV6-1
TGTGCCAGCCAAGGACGGTCCCATGAAAAATTGTTTTTT
CASQGRSHEKLFF